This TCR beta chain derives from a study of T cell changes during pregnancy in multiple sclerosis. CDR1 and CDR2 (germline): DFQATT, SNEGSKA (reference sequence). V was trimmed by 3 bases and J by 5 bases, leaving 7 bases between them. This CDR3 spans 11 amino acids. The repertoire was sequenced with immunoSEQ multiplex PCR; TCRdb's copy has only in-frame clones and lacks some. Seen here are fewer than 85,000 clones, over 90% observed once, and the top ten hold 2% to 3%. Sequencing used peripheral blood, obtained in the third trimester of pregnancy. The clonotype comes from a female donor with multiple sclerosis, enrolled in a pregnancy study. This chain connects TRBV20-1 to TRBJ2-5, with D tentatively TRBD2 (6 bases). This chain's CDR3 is CSASAGETQYF. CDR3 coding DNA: TGCAGTGCTAGTGCGGGGGAGACCCAGTACTTC.